The 27 T cell receptor beta chains presented below share a single source sample, sequenced in a study of cytomegalovirus exposure and HLA in healthy donors. 13 Jbeta primers and 60 Vbeta primers were used for the PCR. The table came from immunoSEQ multiplex PCR; TCRdb's copy has only in-frame clones and leaves some out. The top ten clones hold roughly 5.9% of a sample with 150,000 to 160,000 clones, 80% of them seen once. Input material: PBMCs. The receptors shown here come from a woman aged 40 to 50 in good health and CMV-seropositive.

The genes are TRBV29-1 and TRBJ1-2; D is unresolved. The CDR3 runs 14 residues. In germline, CDR1 is SQVTM, CDR2 ANQGSEA. The V and J ends lost 4 bases and 3 bases respectively, with 15 bases between them. CDR3 in amino acids: CSVADTTAYYGYTF. The CDR3 nucleotides read TGCAGCGTTGCCGACACAACTGCCTACTATGGCTACACCTTC.

The chain has TRBV27 and TRBJ1-1; no firm D call. Germline loops: CDR1 MNHEY, CDR2 SMNVEV (reference sequence). V lost 2 bases, J lost 4 bases, and 11 bases lay in between. CDR3 size: 14 residues. CDR3 loop: CASSLNRVGTEAFF. The CDR3 DNA sequence: TGTGCCAGCAGTTTAAATAGAGTCGGCACTGAAGCTTTCTTT.

The chain joins TRBV11-2 to TRBJ2-3; a possible D gene is TRBD1 (5 bases). V was clipped by 5 bases and J by 4 bases, with 22 bases between them. Per the germline V gene, CDR1 is SGHAT and CDR2 is FQNNGV. CDR3 length: 17 amino acids. The CDR3 DNA is TGTGCCAGCAGCCCCTCTCCCAGGGTCCTGATGGCAGATACGCAGTATTTT. Protein product: CASSPSPRVLMADTQYF.

This clone appeared once. V is TRBV19 and J is TRBJ2-1, with 7 bases lining up with TRBD2. Germline CDR1 LNHDA, CDR2 SQIVND (reference sequence). Losses at the gene ends were 3 bases for V and 5 bases for J; bases not matched to a gene: 4. The CDR3 spans 14 residues. CDR3 nucleotides: TGTGCCAGTAGTATTAAGCGGGGAAACAATGAGCAGTTCTTC. It yields the protein CASSIKRGNNEQFF.

This clone was seen just once. The chain joins TRBV9 to TRBJ2-1; 7 nucleotides line up with TRBD2. Germline CDR1 reads SGDLS; CDR2 reads YYNGEE. V lost 3 bases, J lost 6 bases, and 12 bases stayed unmatched. The CDR3 covers 16 residues. The CDR3 nucleotides are TGTGCCAGCAGCGCCTTGGCGGGCCGGGGGGTCAATGAGCAGTTCTTC. Protein: CASSALAGRGVNEQFF.

This clone was recorded once. V is TRBV19 and J is TRBJ2-7; a weak D match, TRBD2 (6 bases). The CDR3 is 17 residues long. The germline V gene has CDR1 LNHDA and CDR2 SQIVND (reference sequence). Trimming shortened V by 3 bases and J by 3 bases, and 21 bases separated the two germline ends. The chain's CDR3 is CASSIVARLASGYEQYF. The CDR3 DNA reads as TGTGCCAGTAGTATTGTGGCGAGGCTAGCGTCAGGCTACGAGCAGTACTTC.

This chain uses TRBV7-9 with TRBJ1-1, with a weak D call TRBD1 (6 bases). Germline V gene lookup returns CDR1 SEHNR and CDR2 FQNEAQ (reference sequence). The CDR3 sequence is 15 residues long. V lost 1 base, J lost 5 bases, and 14 bases lay in between. DNA of the CDR3: TGTGCCAGCAGCTTAGGGACAGTTGGGACAACTGAAGCTTTCTTT. This sequence encodes CASSLGTVGTTEAFF.

The chain links TRBV27 to TRBJ2-3; maybe TRBD2 (5 bases). The CDR3 totals 16 residues. Germline loops: CDR1 MNHEY, CDR2 SMNVEV (reference sequence). The V end was cut by 6 bases, the J end by 1 base, with 17 bases between. CDR3 nucleotides: TGTGCCAGCAGCCGCGTGAGCGGAGCAGGCACAGATACGCAGTATTTT. Amino acid sequence: CASSRVSGAGTDTQYF.

This clone was observed once. The chain combines TRBV29-1 with TRBJ2-1; 9 bases fit TRBD2. Trimming cost V 8 bases and J 8 bases; bases outside gene matches: 7. This CDR3 contains 12 residues. Germline V CDR1 and CDR2: SQVTM, ANQGSEA. CDR3 in DNA: TGCAGCCTTAGCGGGGGTTACGATGAGCAGTTCTTC. Its protein product is CSLSGGYDEQFF.

In its sample, this clone was seen a few times. V usage is TRBV7-9 and J usage is TRBJ2-7, with D perhaps matching TRBD1 (6 bases). Germline lookup yields CDR1 SEHNR and CDR2 FQNEAQ (reference sequence). This CDR3 is built from 14 residues. Trimming stripped 5 bases from V and 3 bases from J, with 14 bases between. The CDR3 protein is CASSLQGSDYEQYF. Written as DNA, the CDR3 is TGTGCCAGCAGCCTCCAGGGGTCCGACTACGAGCAGTACTTC.

DNA for the CDR3: TGTGCCAGTAGTTTCTTGGGGACACGCTCCTACAATGAGCAGTTCTTC. Translating it yields CASSFLGTRSYNEQFF. This chain joins TRBV19 and TRBJ2-1; possibly TRBD1 for D (6 bases). This CDR3 region has 16 residues. From germline, CDR1 is LNHDA and CDR2 SQIVND (reference sequence). V gave up 5 bases and J gave up 0 bases, with 14 bases separating them.

The gene calls are TRBV19 and TRBJ2-2, with D unresolved. Trimming took off 3 bases at V and 4 bases at J, with 3 bases between the two ends. The CDR3 has 12 residues. CDR1 LNHDA and CDR2 SQIVND come from the germline V gene (reference sequence). For the CDR3, the DNA is TGTGCCAGTAGTATGGCCACCGGGGAGCTGTTTTTT. Its translation is CASSMATGELFF.

The chain is built from TRBV7-9 and TRBJ2-7; TRBD1 matches 7 bases. The CDR3 is 14 residues long. V lost 5 bases, J lost 5 bases, and 9 bases stayed unmatched. The germline V gene encodes CDR1 SEHNR and CDR2 FQNEAQ (reference sequence). The CDR3 DNA sequence: TGTGCCAGCAGCCAGGACAGGTTTTTGAACGAGCAGTACTTC. It yields the protein CASSQDRFLNEQYF.

The rearrangement links TRBV30 to TRBJ1-2; 10 nucleotides line up with TRBD1. J gave up 6 bases and V 2 bases, and 6 bases lay outside the gene matches. Per the germline V gene, CDR1 is GTSNPN and CDR2 is SVGIG (reference sequence). CDR3 length: 14 residues. CDR3 bases: TGTGCCTGGAGTAACCGGGACAGGGGAGATGGCTACACCTTC. Protein sequence: CAWSNRDRGDGYTF.

This chain uses TRBV5-1 with TRBJ2-7, with 16 bases identical to TRBD2. There are 17 residues in the CDR3. With 8 bases clipped from V and 0 bases from J, the junction kept 8 bases outside the gene matches. The V gene's germline CDR1 is SGHRS and CDR2 YFSETQ. CDR3 sequence: CASGTSGRALISYEQYF. DNA for the CDR3: TGCGCCAGTGGGACTAGCGGGAGGGCCCTCATCTCCTACGAGCAGTACTTC.

V is TRBV29-1 and J is TRBJ2-1, with 13 bases fitting TRBD2. V trimming: 4 bases; J trimming: 8 bases; junction bases outside the gene matches: 11. Germline V lookup: CDR1 SQVTM, CDR2 ANQGSEA. The CDR3 spans 16 residues. The chain's CDR3 is CSVVQWTSGSSDEQFF. CDR3 sequence (DNA): TGCAGCGTTGTTCAATGGACTAGCGGGAGCTCGGATGAGCAGTTCTTC.

The CDR3 bases are TGTGTCAGAAGCCCTGGATGGAGGGCGGGAGGGCCCGACACCGGGGAGCTGTTTTTT. Translating gives CVRSPGWRAGGPDTGELFF. The rearrangement links TRBV7-5 to TRBJ2-2; the table's D call, TRBD2, has no DNA check behind it. TRBV7-5 is an annotated pseudogene. CDR3 length: 19 amino acids.

The V and J genes are TRBV30 and TRBJ1-2; D ambiguous. Per the germline V gene, CDR1 is GTSNPN and CDR2 is SVGIG (reference sequence). This CDR3 comprises 12 residues. V was shortened by 3 bases and J by 3 bases, with 8 bases between the two germline ends. The CDR3, as DNA: TGTGCCTGGAGCCAAGCGGACTATGGCTACACCTTC. It yields the protein CAWSQADYGYTF.

This clone was detected a few times. The genes are TRBV5-5 and TRBJ2-1, with TRBD2 identical over 9 bases. Germline trimming cut 2 bases from V and 6 bases from J; bases unmatched to any gene: 6. This CDR3 contains 15 residues. The germline V gene encodes CDR1 SGHKS and CDR2 YYEKEE (reference sequence). CDR3 sequence reads: CASSLIAGVGNEQFF. For the CDR3, the DNA is TGTGCCAGCAGCTTAATAGCGGGAGTCGGCAATGAGCAGTTCTTC.

The chain recombines TRBV7-9 with TRBJ2-7, with TRBD2 identical over 8 bases. Per germline, CDR1 SEHNR and CDR2 FQNEAQ (reference sequence). The junction had 12 bases not matched to a gene; V was cut back by 5 bases and J by 6 bases. The CDR3 consists of 15 residues. CDR3 nucleotide sequence: TGTGCCAGCAGCGTCCCGGGACTAGTAGTCTCCGAGCAGTACTTC. Protein sequence: CASSVPGLVVSEQYF. Full variable domain (remainder filled in from reference TRBV7-9 and TRBJ2-7): DTGVSQNPRHKITKRGQNVTFRCDPISEHNRLYWYRQTLGQGPEFLTYFQNEAQLEKSRLLSDRFSAERPKGSFSTLEIQRTEQGDSAMYLCASSVPGLVVSEQYFGPGTRLTVT.

The J gene is TRBJ2-2, the V gene TRBV27; 12 nucleotides agree with TRBD1. Unmatched junction bases numbered 5, after V lost 6 bases and J lost 6 bases. The germline V gene has CDR1 MNHEY and CDR2 SMNVEV (reference sequence). The CDR3 consists of 15 residues. CDR3 coding DNA: TGTGCCAGCAGCAGGGACAGGGGGCTGTCCGGGGAGCTGTTTTTT. Translation: CASSRDRGLSGELFF.

The rearrangement joins TRBV27 to TRBJ1-1; D unclear. The V end was cut by 1 base, the J end by 5 bases, with 17 bases between. This CDR3 has 16 amino acids. From germline, CDR1 is MNHEY and CDR2 SMNVEV (reference sequence). CDR3 bases: TGTGCCAGCAGTTTATTAGAGGGTAGACCTTTAACTGAAGCTTTCTTT. This encodes CASSLLEGRPLTEAFF.

The V and J genes are TRBV27 and TRBJ1-1; 7 nucleotides line up with TRBD1. The V and J ends lost 7 bases and 0 bases, in that order; junction bases with no gene match: 8. The CDR3 runs to 15 residues. CDR1 and CDR2 (germline): MNHEY, SMNVEV (reference sequence). The CDR3 DNA sequence: TGTGCCAGCACCGAACGACAGGGACTGAACACTGAAGCTTTCTTT. It encodes CASTERQGLNTEAFF.

The CDR3 loop reads CASSPGQMAFF. DNA of the CDR3: TGTGCCAGCTCACCAGGGCAGATGGCTTTCTTT. V and J are TRBV18 and TRBJ1-1; D gene ambiguous. The CDR3 is 11 residues long. Germline loops: CDR1 KGHSH, CDR2 LQKENI. The germline V and J ends were trimmed by 2 bases and 11 bases, with 9 bases remaining between them.

The chain recombines TRBV5-6 with TRBJ2-7, with D perhaps TRBD1 (5 bases). V lost 2 bases, J lost 5 bases, and 11 bases lay in between. CDR3 length equals 13 residues. Germline lookup yields CDR1 SGHDT and CDR2 YYEEEE. CDR3 residues: CASSLGVIHEQYF. CDR3 sequence (DNA): TGTGCCAGCAGCTTAGGGGTAATCCACGAGCAGTACTTC.

The CDR3 sequence: CAFSRSASGGYTF. CDR3 DNA: TGTGCCTTCTCGCGTTCGGCGTCGGGTGGCTACACCTTC. The chain couples TRBV30 to TRBJ1-2; no clear D. Trimming took 7 bases from V and 7 from J, leaving 19 bases between them. CDR1 and CDR2 (germline): GTSNPN, SVGIG (reference sequence). The CDR3 is 13 amino acids. Supplemented by reference TRBV30 and TRBJ1-2, the full variable domain reads SQTIHQWPATLVQPVGSPLSLECTVEGTSNPNLYWYRQAAGRGLQLLFYSVGIGQISSEVPQNLSASRPQDRQFILSSKKLLLSDSGFYLCAFSRSASGGYTFGSGTRLTVV.

CDR3 bases: TGTGCCAGCAGCGTAGGTATGGGGCGTGGATCCTACAATGAGCAGTTCTTC. This codes for CASSVGMGRGSYNEQFF. The chain links TRBV9 to TRBJ2-1; perhaps TRBD1 as D (5 bases). The CDR3 runs to 17 residues. CDR1 is SGDLS, CDR2 YYNGEE, per germline. V shed 0 bases and J shed 1 base, with 14 bases lying between them. The variable domain in full, with the rest retrieved from reference TRBV9 and TRBJ2-1, is DSGVTQTPKHLITATGQRVTLRCSPRSGDLSVYWYQQSLDQGLQFLIQYYNGEERAKGNILERFSAQQFPDLHSELNLSSLELGDSALYFCASSVGMGRGSYNEQFFGPGTRLTVL.